The 6 T cell receptor beta chains in this list originate from one sample, sequenced in a study of blood T cells in healthy people across ages. For the second PCR, which ran for about 7 to 11 cycles, a sample-barcoded 5' primer and a J-beta primer mix were used. TCRdb re-analysed the 5' RACE reads in MiXCR, keeping a single row per CDR3 protein. In the table there are some 1.7 million distinct CDR3 sequences, approximately 28% of which are singletons. Source material: blood. The receptors were sampled from a woman under 40 in good health.

The CDR3 nucleotides are TGCGCCAGCAGACCCGGGACAGGGGCCTACAATGAGCAGTTCTTC. Its protein is CASRPGTGAYNEQFF. The V gene is TRBV5-1, the J gene TRBJ2-1, with 10 bases lining up with TRBD1. The CDR3 has 15 amino acids. Germline CDR1 reads SGHRS; CDR2 reads YFSETQ. The trim removed 5 bases at V and 2 bases at J, leaving 4 bases unmatched.

The chain links TRBV27 to TRBJ2-5; D is uncertain. The germline V gene encodes CDR1 MNHEY and CDR2 SMNVEV (reference sequence). The CDR3 length is 13 residues. Deletions cut 2 bases from V and 4 bases from J, with 8 bases between. Here the CDR3 DNA reads TGTGCCAGCAGTTTAAAGGACCCAGAGACCCAGTACTTC. Translating gives CASSLKDPETQYF.

This clonotype has at least ten counts. The chain carries TRBV11-2 and TRBJ2-5; D gene uncertain. V dropped 1 base and J dropped 5 bases, with 11 bases sitting between them. The CDR3 sequence is 14 residues long. Germline CDR1 and CDR2: SGHAT and FQNNGV. The CDR3 is CASSLGVGLETQYF. CDR3 sequence (DNA): TGTGCCAGCAGCTTAGGGGTGGGGTTGGAGACCCAGTACTTC.

This chain uses TRBV28 with TRBJ2-5, with D perhaps matching TRBD2 (7 bases). V lost 6 bases to trimming and J lost 11 bases, with 28 bases between them. Germline CDR1 is MDHEN and CDR2 is SYDVKM. CDR3 length: 16 residues. DNA of the CDR3: TGTGCCAGCAGGGCCCGGGTGGGAGGGGGTCGAGATGAGCAGTACTTC. It codes for CASRARVGGGRDEQYF.

The sample holds a few counts of this clonotype. The V and J genes are TRBV28 and TRBJ1-1; tentative D call: TRBD1 (6 bases). Deletions cut 5 bases from V and 5 bases from J, with 15 bases between. CDR3 length equals 14 residues. Germline CDR1 MDHEN, CDR2 SYDVKM. The DNA of the CDR3 is TGTGCCAGCAGTCCAACAGGGTGGAGGACTGAAGCTTTCTTT. Translating gives CASSPTGWRTEAFF.

This clonotype was counted at least ten times. The rearrangement joins TRBV12-5 to TRBJ2-1; 9 bases align to TRBD2. The CDR3 covers 15 residues. The trim removed 1 base at V and 8 bases at J, leaving 6 bases unmatched. Germline lookup yields CDR1 LGHNT and CDR2 FRNRAP. CDR3 sequence: CASGLGPAGGYEQFF. The CDR3 region has the DNA TGTGCTAGTGGTTTGGGACCAGCGGGAGGATATGAGCAGTTCTTC.